The TCR beta chain described here comes from a study of blood T cell repertoires in COVID-19. Whole-study context: Nucleic acid was either cDNA or gDNA, and it came from T cells, B-cell-depleted T cells, or PBMCs.

Per germline, CDR1 MDHEN and CDR2 SYDVKM. Trimming cost V 7 bases and J 1 base, with 15 bases left between them. The CDR3 is made up of 15 amino acids. Profiled with immunoSEQ multiplex PCR; TCRdb holds only in-frame clones, not every one. The data contain some 120,000 clones, 90% of them singletons. The sequenced material came from peripheral blood. The origin of this receptor is a human donor with active COVID-19. The donor label of this sample is uncertain. This chain links TRBV28 with TRBJ2-3; D is unresolved. The CDR3 nucleotides are TGTGCCAGCACCCTCCTTGTGGCGGGCACAGATACGCAGTATTTT. It codes for CASTLLVAGTDTQYF.